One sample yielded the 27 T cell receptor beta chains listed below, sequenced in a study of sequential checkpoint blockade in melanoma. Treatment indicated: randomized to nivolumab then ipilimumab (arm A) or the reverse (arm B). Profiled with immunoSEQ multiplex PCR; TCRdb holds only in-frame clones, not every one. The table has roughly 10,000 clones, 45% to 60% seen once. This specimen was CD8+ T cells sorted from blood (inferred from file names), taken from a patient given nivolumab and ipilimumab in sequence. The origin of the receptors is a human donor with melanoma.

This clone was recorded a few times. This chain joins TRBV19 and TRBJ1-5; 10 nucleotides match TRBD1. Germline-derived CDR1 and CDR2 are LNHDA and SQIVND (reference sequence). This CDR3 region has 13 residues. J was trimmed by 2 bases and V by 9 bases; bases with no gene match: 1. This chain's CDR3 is CASGTGGNQPQHF. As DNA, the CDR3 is TGTGCCAGCGGGACAGGGGGCAATCAGCCCCAGCATTTT. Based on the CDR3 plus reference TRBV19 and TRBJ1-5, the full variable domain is DGGITQSPKYLFRKEGQNVTLSCEQNLNHDAMYWYRQDPGQGLRLIYYSQIVNDFQKGDIAEGYSVSREKKESFPLTVTSAQKNPTAFYLCASGTGGNQPQHFGDGTRLSIL.

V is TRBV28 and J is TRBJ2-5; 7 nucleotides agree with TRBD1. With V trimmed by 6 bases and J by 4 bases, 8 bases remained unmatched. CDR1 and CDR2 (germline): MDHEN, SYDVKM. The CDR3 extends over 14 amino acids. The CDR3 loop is CASSPGQTVETQYF. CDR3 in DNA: TGTGCCAGCAGCCCGGGACAGACGGTAGAGACCCAGTACTTC.

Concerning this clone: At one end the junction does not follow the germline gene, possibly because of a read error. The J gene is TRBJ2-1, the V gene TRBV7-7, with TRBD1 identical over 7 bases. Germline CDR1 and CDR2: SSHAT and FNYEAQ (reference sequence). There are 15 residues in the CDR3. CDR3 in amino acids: CASSLRTGDYNEQFF. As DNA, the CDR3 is TGTGCTAGCAGCTTAAGGACAGGAGACTACAATGAGCAGTTCTTC.

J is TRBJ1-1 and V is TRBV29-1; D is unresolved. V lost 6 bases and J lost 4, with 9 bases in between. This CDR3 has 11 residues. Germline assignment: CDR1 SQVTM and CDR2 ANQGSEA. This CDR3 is CSVPRGTEAFF. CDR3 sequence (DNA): TGCAGCGTCCCGCGAGGCACTGAAGCTTTCTTT. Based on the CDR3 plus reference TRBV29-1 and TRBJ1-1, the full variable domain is SAVISQKPSRDICQRGTSLTIQCQVDSQVTMMFWYRQQPGQSLTLIATANQGSEATYESGFVIDKFPISRPNLTFSTLTVSNMSPEDSSIYLCSVPRGTEAFFGQGTRLTVV.

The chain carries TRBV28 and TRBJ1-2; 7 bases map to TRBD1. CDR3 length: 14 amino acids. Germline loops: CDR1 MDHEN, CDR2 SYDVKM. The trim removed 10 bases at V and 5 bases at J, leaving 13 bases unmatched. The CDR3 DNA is TGTGCCACCGATTCGGCAGGGGGAGGATATGGCTACACCTTC. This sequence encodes CATDSAGGGYGYTF.

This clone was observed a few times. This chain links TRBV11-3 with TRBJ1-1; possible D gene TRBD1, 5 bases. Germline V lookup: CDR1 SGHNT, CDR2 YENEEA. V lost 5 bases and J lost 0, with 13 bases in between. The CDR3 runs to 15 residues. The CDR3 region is CASSRGTWMNTEAFF. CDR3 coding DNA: TGTGCCAGCAGCCGCGGGACGTGGATGAACACTGAAGCTTTCTTT.

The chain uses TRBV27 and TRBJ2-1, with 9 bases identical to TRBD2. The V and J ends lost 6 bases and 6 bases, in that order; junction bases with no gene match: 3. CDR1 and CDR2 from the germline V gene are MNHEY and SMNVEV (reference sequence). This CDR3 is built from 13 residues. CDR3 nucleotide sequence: TGTGCCAGCAGCCTAGCGGGAATCAATGAGCAGTTCTTC. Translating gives CASSLAGINEQFF.

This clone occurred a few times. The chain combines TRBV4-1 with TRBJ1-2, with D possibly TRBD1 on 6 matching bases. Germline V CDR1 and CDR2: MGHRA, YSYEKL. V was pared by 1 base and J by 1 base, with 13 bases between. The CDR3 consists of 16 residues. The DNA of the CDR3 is TGCGCCAGCAGCCAAGTTTTGGACAGCTATAACTATGGCTACACCTTC. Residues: CASSQVLDSYNYGYTF.

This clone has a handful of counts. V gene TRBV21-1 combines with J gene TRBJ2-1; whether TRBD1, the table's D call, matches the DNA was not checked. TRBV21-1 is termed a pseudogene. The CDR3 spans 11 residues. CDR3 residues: CASPREHEQFF. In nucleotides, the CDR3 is TGTGCCAGCCCCAGGGAACATGAGCAGTTCTTC.

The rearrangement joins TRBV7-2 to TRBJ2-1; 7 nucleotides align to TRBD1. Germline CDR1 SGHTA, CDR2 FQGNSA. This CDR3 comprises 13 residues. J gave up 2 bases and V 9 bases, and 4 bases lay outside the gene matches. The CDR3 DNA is TGTGCCAGTCGGGACAGTGCCTACAATGAGCAGTTCTTC. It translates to CASRDSAYNEQFF.

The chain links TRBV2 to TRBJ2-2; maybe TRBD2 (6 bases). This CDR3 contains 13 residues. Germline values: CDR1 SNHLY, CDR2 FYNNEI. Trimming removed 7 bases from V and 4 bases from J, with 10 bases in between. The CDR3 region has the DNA TGTGCCAGCACCGGGGGAGGCACCGGGGAGCTGTTTTTT. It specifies CASTGGGTGELFF.

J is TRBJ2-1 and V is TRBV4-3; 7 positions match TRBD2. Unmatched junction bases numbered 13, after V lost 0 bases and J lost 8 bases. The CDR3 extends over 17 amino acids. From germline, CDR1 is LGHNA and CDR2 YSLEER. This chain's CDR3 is CASSQDWGGGPSDEQFF. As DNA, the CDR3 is TGCGCCAGCAGCCAAGATTGGGGGGGAGGGCCCTCGGATGAGCAGTTCTTC.

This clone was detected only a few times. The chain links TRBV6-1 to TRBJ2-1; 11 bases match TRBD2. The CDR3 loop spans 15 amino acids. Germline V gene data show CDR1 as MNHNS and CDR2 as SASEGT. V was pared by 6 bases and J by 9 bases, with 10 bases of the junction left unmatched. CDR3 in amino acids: CASRGTSGRNLEQFF. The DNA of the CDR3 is TGTGCCAGCAGGGGCACTAGCGGGAGAAATCTTGAGCAGTTCTTC.

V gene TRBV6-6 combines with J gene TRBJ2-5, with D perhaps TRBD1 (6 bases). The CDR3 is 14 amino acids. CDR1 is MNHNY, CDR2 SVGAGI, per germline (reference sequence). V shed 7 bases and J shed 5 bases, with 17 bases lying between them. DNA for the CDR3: TGTGCCAGCACAGTACTACAGGGATATGAGACCCAGTACTTC. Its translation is CASTVLQGYETQYF.

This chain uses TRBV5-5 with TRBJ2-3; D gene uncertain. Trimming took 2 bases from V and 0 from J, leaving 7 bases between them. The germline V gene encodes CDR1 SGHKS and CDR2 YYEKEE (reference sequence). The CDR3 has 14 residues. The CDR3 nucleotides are TGTGCCAGCAGCTTTCGAGCTAGCACAGATACGCAGTATTTT. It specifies CASSFRASTDTQYF.

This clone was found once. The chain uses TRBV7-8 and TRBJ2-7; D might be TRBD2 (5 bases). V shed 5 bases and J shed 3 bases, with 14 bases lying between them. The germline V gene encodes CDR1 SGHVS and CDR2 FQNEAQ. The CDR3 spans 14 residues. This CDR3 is CASSALSGGYEQYF. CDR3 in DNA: TGTGCCAGCAGCGCGCTTTCAGGAGGCTACGAGCAGTACTTC. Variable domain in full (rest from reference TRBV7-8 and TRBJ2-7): GAGVSQSPRYKVAKRGQDVALRCDPISGHVSLFWYQQALGQGPEFLTYFQNEAQLDKSGLPSDRFFAERPEGSVSTLKIQRTQQEDSAVYLCASSALSGGYEQYFGPGTRLTVT.

The CDR3 sequence: CASSTTGMDTQYF. CDR3 sequence (DNA): TGTGCCAGCAGCACGACAGGGATGGATACGCAGTATTTT. The rearrangement uses TRBV7-9 and TRBJ2-3, with TRBD1 identical over 7 bases. Germline V gene lookup returns CDR1 SEHNR and CDR2 FQNEAQ (reference sequence). The CDR3 totals 13 residues. Unmatched junction bases numbered 5, after V lost 5 bases and J lost 6 bases.

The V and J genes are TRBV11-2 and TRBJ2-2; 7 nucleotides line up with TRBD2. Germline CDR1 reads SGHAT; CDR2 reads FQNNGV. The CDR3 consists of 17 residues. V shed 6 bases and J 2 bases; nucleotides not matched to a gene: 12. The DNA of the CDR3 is TGTGCCAGCAGTTCCCCTCGCGGCGGGAGTAACACCGGGGAGCTGTTTTTT. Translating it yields CASSSPRGGSNTGELFF.

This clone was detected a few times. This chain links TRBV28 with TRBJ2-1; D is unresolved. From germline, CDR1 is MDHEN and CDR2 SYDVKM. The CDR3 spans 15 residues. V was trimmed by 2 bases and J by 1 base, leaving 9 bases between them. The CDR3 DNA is TGTGCCAGCAGTTTAATAGAGGTGTCCTACAATGAGCAGTTCTTC. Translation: CASSLIEVSYNEQFF.

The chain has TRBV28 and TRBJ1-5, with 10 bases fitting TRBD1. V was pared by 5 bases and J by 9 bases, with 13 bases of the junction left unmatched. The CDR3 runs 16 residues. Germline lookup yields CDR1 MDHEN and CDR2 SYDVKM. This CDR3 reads CASSDPGQGSYWPQHF. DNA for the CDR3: TGTGCCAGCAGTGACCCGGGACAGGGGAGCTATTGGCCCCAGCATTTT.

For the CDR3, the DNA is TGTGCCAGCAGCTTAGCGATGGGGCCATACACAGATACGCAGTATTTT. Amino acids: CASSLAMGPYTDTQYF. This chain uses TRBV7-9 with TRBJ2-3; D may be TRBD1 (5 bases). Germline V lookup: CDR1 SEHNR, CDR2 FQNEAQ (reference sequence). Trimming removed 0 bases from V and 2 bases from J, with 12 bases in between. This CDR3 comprises 16 residues.

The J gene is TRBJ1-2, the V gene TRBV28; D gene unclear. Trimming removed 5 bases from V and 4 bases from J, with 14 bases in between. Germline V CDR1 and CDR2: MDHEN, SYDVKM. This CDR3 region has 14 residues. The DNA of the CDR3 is TGTGCCAGCAGTCGCACGATACTTCTCTATGGCTACACCTTC. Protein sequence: CASSRTILLYGYTF.

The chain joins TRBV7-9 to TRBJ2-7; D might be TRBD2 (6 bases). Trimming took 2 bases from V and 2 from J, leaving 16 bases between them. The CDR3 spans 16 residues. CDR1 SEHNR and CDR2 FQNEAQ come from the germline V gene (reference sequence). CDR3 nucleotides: TGTGCCAGCAGCTTATCAAACCCGGGGGAAACCTACGAGCAGTACTTC. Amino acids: CASSLSNPGETYEQYF.

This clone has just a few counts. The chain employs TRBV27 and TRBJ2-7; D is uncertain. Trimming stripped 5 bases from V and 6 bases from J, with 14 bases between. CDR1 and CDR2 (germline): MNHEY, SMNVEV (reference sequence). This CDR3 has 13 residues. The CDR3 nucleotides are TGTGCCAGCAGTCCCCCGAACATTCTCGAGCAGTACTTC. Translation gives CASSPPNILEQYF.

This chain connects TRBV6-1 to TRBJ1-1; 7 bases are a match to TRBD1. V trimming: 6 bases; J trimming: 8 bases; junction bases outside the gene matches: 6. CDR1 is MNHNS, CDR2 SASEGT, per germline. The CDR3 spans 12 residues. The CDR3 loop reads CASRSGGTEAFF. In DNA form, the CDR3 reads TGTGCCAGCAGGTCAGGGGGGACAGAAGCTTTCTTT.

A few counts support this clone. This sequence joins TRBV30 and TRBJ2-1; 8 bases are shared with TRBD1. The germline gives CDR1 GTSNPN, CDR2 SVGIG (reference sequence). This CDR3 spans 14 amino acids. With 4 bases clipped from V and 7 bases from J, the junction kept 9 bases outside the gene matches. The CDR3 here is CAWTRGTGGNEQFF. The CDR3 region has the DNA TGTGCCTGGACCAGGGGAACAGGGGGGAATGAGCAGTTCTTC.

Written as DNA, the CDR3 is TGTGCCAGCAGCTTTCAGGGGGTACTTGCCGGGGAGCAGTTCTTC. Amino acids: CASSFQGVLAGEQFF. This sequence joins TRBV7-8 and TRBJ2-1, with 7 bases identical to TRBD1. This CDR3 region has 15 residues. Germline lookup yields CDR1 SGHVS and CDR2 FQNEAQ. Trimming took 3 bases from V and 10 from J; bases not matched to a gene: 12.